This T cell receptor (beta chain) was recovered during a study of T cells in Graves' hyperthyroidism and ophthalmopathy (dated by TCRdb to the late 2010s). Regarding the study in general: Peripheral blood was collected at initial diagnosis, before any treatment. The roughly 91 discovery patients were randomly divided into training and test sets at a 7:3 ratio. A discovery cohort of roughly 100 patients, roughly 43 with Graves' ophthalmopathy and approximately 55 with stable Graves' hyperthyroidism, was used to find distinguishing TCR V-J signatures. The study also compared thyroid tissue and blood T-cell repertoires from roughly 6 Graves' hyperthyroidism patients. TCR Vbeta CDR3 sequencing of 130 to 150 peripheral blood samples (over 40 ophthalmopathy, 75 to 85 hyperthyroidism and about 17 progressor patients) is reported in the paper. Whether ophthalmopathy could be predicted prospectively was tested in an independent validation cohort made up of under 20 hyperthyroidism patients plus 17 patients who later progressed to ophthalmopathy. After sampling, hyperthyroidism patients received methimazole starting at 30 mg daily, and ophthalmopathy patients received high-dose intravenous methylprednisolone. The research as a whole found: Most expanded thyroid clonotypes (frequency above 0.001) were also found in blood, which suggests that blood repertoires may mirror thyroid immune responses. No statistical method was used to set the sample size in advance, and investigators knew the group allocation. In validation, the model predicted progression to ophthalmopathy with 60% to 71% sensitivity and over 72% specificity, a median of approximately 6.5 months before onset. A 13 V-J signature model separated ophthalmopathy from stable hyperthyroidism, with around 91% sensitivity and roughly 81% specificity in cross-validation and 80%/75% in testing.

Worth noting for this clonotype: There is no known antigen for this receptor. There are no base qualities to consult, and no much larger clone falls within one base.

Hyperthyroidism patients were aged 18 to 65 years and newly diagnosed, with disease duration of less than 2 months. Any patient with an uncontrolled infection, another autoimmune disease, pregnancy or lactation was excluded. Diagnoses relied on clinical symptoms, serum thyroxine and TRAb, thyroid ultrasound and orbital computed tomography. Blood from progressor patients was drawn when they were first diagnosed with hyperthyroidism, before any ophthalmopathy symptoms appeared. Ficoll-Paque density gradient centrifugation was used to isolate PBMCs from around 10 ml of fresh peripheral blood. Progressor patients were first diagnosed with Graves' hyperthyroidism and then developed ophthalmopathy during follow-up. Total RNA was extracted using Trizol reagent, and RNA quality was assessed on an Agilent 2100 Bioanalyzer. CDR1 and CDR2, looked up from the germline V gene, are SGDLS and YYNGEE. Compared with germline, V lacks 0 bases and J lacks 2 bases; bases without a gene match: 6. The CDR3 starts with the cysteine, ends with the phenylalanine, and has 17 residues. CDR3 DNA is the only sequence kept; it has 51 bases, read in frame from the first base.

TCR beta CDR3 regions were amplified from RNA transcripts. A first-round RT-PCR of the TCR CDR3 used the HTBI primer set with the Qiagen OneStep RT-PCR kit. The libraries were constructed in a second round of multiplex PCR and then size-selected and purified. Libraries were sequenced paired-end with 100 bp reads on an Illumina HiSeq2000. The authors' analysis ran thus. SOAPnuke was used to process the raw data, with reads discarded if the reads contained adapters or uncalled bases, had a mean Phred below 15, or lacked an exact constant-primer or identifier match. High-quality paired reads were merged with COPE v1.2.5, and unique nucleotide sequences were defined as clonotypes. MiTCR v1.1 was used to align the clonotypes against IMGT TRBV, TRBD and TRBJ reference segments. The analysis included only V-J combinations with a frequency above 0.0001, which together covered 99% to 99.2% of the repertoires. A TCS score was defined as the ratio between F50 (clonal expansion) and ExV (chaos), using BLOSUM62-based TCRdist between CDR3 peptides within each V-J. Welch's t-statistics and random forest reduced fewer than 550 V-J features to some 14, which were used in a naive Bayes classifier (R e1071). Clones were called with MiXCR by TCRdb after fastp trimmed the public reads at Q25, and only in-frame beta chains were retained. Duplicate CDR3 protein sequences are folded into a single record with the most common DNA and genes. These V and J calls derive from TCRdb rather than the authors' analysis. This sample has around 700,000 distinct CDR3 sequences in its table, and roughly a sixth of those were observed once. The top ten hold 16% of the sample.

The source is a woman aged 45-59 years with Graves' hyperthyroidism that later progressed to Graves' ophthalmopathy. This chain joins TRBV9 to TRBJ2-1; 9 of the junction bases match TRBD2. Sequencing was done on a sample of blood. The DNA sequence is TGTGCCAGCAGCGTAGCCCGACTAGCGGTTACCTACAATGAGCAGTTCTTC. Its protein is CASSVARLAVTYNEQFF.